Following are 26 T cell receptor beta chains from one sample sequenced in a study of regulatory T cells in long-lasting Graves disease (dated by TCRdb to the early 2020s). The library was built by means of multiplex PCR. Sequencing instrument: Illumina HiSeq 4000. To build TCR beta libraries, CDR3 regions were amplified by Arm-PCR using iRepertoire HTBI primers. The public reads were run again by TCRdb, first through fastp at Q25 and then through MiXCR, and only productive beta chains were kept. Every CDR3 protein is listed once, alongside the most common genes and DNA of its rows. The sample table shows about 500,000 distinct CDR3 sequences, and around 11% are seen once. The ten most abundant clones make up roughly 8.2% of the sample. What this sample's time point label stands for: newly diagnosed GD, antithyroid drugs for less than 3 months. For both TCR sequencing and RNA sequencing, RNA was extracted from PBMCs in TRIzol.

These data were also reused for a study on T cells in Graves' hyperthyroidism and ophthalmopathy.

Here the sequenced sample was peripheral blood mononuclear cells (PBMCs), taken at new diagnosis, from a patient treated with antithyroid drugs. The receptors originated from a woman in her 30s with Graves disease. Donor details come from another sample of the same person, matched by shared clones.

The sample holds many counts of this clonotype. The chain employs TRBV12-3 or TRBV12-4 and TRBJ1-2; D call uncertain. The CDR3 is made up of 14 amino acids. V lost 6 bases and J lost 7, with 18 bases in between. This chain's CDR3 is CASRNQLQSGGYTF. For the CDR3, the DNA is TGTGCCAGCAGAAACCAACTACAATCGGGTGGCTACACCTTC.

The chain couples TRBV18 to TRBJ2-3; no definite D call. In germline, CDR1 is KGHSH, CDR2 LQKENI. This CDR3 has 12 residues. The V and J ends lost 2 bases and 6 bases respectively, with 6 bases between them. CDR3 loop: CASSPMDDTQYF. CDR3 DNA: TGTGCCAGCTCACCAATGGACGATACGCAGTATTTT.

The chain uses TRBV4-1 and TRBJ2-3; 14 bases align to TRBD2. CDR1 and CDR2 (germline): MGHRA, YSYEKL. V dropped 5 bases and J dropped 0; count of bases not matched to a gene: 13. This CDR3 has 20 residues. The CDR3 DNA is TGCGCCAGCAGCTCCCGGGGACTAGCGGGAGACCCATCTAGCACAGATACGCAGTATTTT. Translating gives CASSSRGLAGDPSSTDTQYF.

A remark on this clonotype: A much larger clone is a single base away; this may be a read error. V gene TRBV5-1 combines with J gene TRBJ1-1; D remains ambiguous. Germline V gene lookup returns CDR1 SGHRS and CDR2 YFSETQ. Trimming shortened V by 0 bases and J by 6 bases, and 12 bases separated the two germline ends. This CDR3 has 14 amino acids. The CDR3 nucleotides are TGCGCCAGCAGCTTGGGGGGAGGGCAAGCTGAAGCTTTCTTT. Protein sequence: CASSLGGGQAEAFF.

This clonotype appeared many times. The chain carries TRBV13 and TRBJ2-3; D might be TRBD1 (6 bases). There are 16 residues in the CDR3. Germline V gene lookup returns CDR1 PRHDT and CDR2 FYEKMQ (reference sequence). V was pared by 5 bases and J by 4 bases, with 19 bases between. The CDR3 nucleotides read TGTGCCAGCAGCCCGACAGGTAGCCATGGCGCAGATACGCAGTATTTT. This gives the protein CASSPTGSHGADTQYF.

This clonotype was recorded a few times. The rearrangement joins TRBV4-3 to TRBJ2-1, with TRBD2 as a possible D gene (5 bases). Germline V CDR1 and CDR2: LGHNA, YSLEER. V was pared by 1 base and J by 4 bases, with 29 bases between. There are 21 residues in the CDR3. As DNA, the CDR3 is TGCGCCAGCAGCCAAGCCAACTTGGGGAGTTGGGCTAGCAGTATATACAATGAGCAGTTCTTC. This encodes CASSQANLGSWASSIYNEQFF.

Many counts were recorded for this clonotype. The chain combines TRBV5-6 with TRBJ2-1; 9 bases map to TRBD2. The CDR3 totals 16 residues. The ends lost 3 bases at V and 3 bases at J; junction bases unmatched: 7. Germline V gives CDR1 SGHDT, CDR2 YYEEEE. The CDR3 DNA reads as TGTGCCAGCAGCTCCGCCCGACTAGCGGTCTACAATGAGCAGTTCTTC. Amino acids: CASSSARLAVYNEQFF.

J is TRBJ2-1 and V is TRBV30; D ambiguous. The V end lost 8 bases, the J end lost 7 bases, and 15 bases lay between the germline ends. Germline CDR1 reads GTSNPN; CDR2 reads SVGIG (reference sequence). The CDR3 loop spans 12 amino acids. The CDR3 coding sequence is TGTGCCCGGAACCGCGAGTGGAATGAGCAGTTCTTC. This codes for CARNREWNEQFF.

This clonotype has only a few counts. The CDR3 carries no conserved terminal phenylalanine or tryptophan, so it likely arises from a read error. This sequence joins TRBV24-1 and TRBJ2-5; no clear D. The CDR3 runs 12 residues. Trimming removed 5 bases at V and 3 bases at J, with 6 bases between. From germline, CDR1 is KGHDR and CDR2 SFDVKD. The CDR3 bases are TGTGCCACCAGTGGGACGGAAGAGACCCAGTACCTC. Protein: CATSGTEETQYL.

This clonotype was seen ten or more times. The chain carries TRBV24-1 and TRBJ1-5, with no clear D. Germline loops: CDR1 KGHDR, CDR2 SFDVKD. V lost 3 bases, J lost 3 bases, and 11 bases lay in between. This CDR3 contains 15 residues. CDR3 in DNA: TGTGCCACCAGTGATCCATACACCTTCAATCAGCCCCAGCATTTT. It specifies CATSDPYTFNQPQHF.

The rearrangement links TRBV20-1 to TRBJ2-1; the D gene is possibly TRBD1 (7 bases). V gave up 6 bases and J gave up 4 bases, with 16 bases separating them. The germline gives CDR1 DFQATT, CDR2 SNEGSKA (reference sequence). The CDR3 consists of 14 residues. The CDR3 DNA reads as TGCAGTGCGATTCAGGGGGGAAGGTACAATGAGCAGTTCTTC. Its translation: CSAIQGGRYNEQFF.

This clonotype was counted many times. This chain connects TRBV18 to TRBJ2-1; 10 nucleotides match TRBD2. Losses at the gene ends were 0 bases for V and 2 bases for J; bases not matched to a gene: 1. The CDR3 contains 16 residues. CDR1 KGHSH and CDR2 LQKENI come from the germline V gene. The CDR3 bases are TGTGCCAGCTCACCACCGAGCGGGAGGGCCTACAATGAGCAGTTCTTC. Protein: CASSPPSGRAYNEQFF.

This clonotype was found many times. The rearrangement links TRBV3-1 to TRBJ2-7, with 7 positions matching TRBD1. Trimming removed 4 bases from V and 6 bases from J; junction bases left unmatched: 9. The germline V gene encodes CDR1 LGHDT and CDR2 YNNKEL (reference sequence). The CDR3 covers 14 residues. CDR3 sequence reads: CASSPMGTDGEQYF. Here the CDR3 DNA reads TGTGCCAGCAGCCCGATGGGGACAGATGGCGAGCAGTACTTC.

This clonotype was observed many times. The chain links TRBV2 to TRBJ1-1; TRBD1 might be the D (5 bases). The ends were cut back, 5 bases at V and 5 bases at J, with 12 bases in the middle. Germline lookup yields CDR1 SNHLY and CDR2 FYNNEI. This CDR3 spans 13 amino acids. CDR3 amino acids: CASSLGGRTEAFF. The CDR3 region has the DNA TGTGCCAGCAGTCTCGGGGGGAGGACTGAAGCTTTCTTT.

Ten or more counts support this clonotype. The chain has TRBV11-2 and TRBJ2-7, with 8 bases lining up with TRBD2. V dropped 1 base and J dropped 6; count of bases not matched to a gene: 5. Germline V gene sequence: CDR1 SGHAT, CDR2 FQNNGV. The CDR3 runs to 14 residues. The DNA of the CDR3 is TGTGCCAGCAGCTTAGTCCCAGCGGGAGTCGAGCAGTACTTC. It is translated as CASSLVPAGVEQYF.

The V and J genes are TRBV29-1 and TRBJ2-2; 9 nucleotides agree with TRBD1. Germline loops: CDR1 SQVTM, CDR2 ANQGSEA. CDR3 length equals 14 residues. The trim removed 6 bases at V and 0 bases at J, leaving 2 bases unmatched. In DNA form, the CDR3 reads TGCAGCGTCCGACAGGGGGCGAACACCGGGGAGCTGTTTTTT. Translation gives CSVRQGANTGELFF.

This clonotype has at least ten counts. This sequence joins TRBV5-1 and TRBJ1-1; 9 nucleotides agree with TRBD1. The CDR3 is made up of 14 amino acids. Germline trimming cut 3 bases from V and 10 bases from J; bases unmatched to any gene: 10. Germline CDR1 and CDR2: SGHRS and YFSETQ. CDR3 amino acids: CASSSKHRGQGAFF. The CDR3 DNA reads as TGCGCCAGCAGCTCCAAACACAGGGGGCAAGGAGCTTTCTTT.

Many counts were recorded for this clonotype. The chain has TRBV7-9 and TRBJ1-6; D is ambiguous. The CDR3 is 11 residues long. V was trimmed by 7 bases and J by 10 bases, leaving 8 bases between them. Germline values: CDR1 SEHNR, CDR2 FQNEAQ (reference sequence). The CDR3 DNA is TGTGCCAGCACCGTGTCATCACCCCTCCACTTT. Translation: CASTVSSPLHF.

The rearrangement joins TRBV4-3 to TRBJ1-2, with D tentatively TRBD1 (5 bases). Germline V CDR1 and CDR2: LGHNA, YSLEER. Trimming took 2 bases from V and 5 from J, leaving 15 bases between them. The CDR3 is 15 amino acids. The CDR3, as DNA: TGCGCCAGCAGCCAACGGGGGAGGATCTCGTATGGCTACACCTTC. Translating gives CASSQRGRISYGYTF.

This clonotype was seen only a few times. The gene calls are TRBV30 and TRBJ2-3, with TRBD2 matching 12 bases. Judging by the DNA end, TRBJ2-5 fits better; the J call may be wrong. From germline, CDR1 is GTSNPN and CDR2 SVGIG (reference sequence). The CDR3 totals 15 residues. In nucleotides, the CDR3 is TGTGCCTGGAGCGATCCGGGACTAGCGGGAGAGACCCAGTACTTC. Its protein is CAWSDPGLAGETQYF.

This clonotype was seen many times. The rearrangement links TRBV7-9 to TRBJ2-5, with D possibly TRBD2 on 5 matching bases. This CDR3 is 14 amino acids long. Trimming cost V 3 bases and J 2 bases, with 10 bases left between them. Germline CDR1 is SEHNR and CDR2 is FQNEAQ (reference sequence). DNA of the CDR3: TGTGCCAGCAGCTTCCCGACGGGGCAAGAGACCCAGTACTTC. Amino acids: CASSFPTGQETQYF.

This clonotype was observed a handful of times. This sequence joins TRBV9 and TRBJ2-1; D tentatively reads TRBD1 or TRBD2 (5 bases each). The germline V and J ends were trimmed by 1 base and 6 bases, with 11 bases remaining between them. The CDR3 runs to 14 residues. From germline, CDR1 is SGDLS and CDR2 YYNGEE. In nucleotides, the CDR3 is TGTGCCAGCAGCGTACCATCGGGGACCAATGAGCAGTTCTTC. This gives the protein CASSVPSGTNEQFF.

The rearrangement joins TRBV3-1 to TRBJ2-1, with TRBD2 matching 8 bases. The junction had 11 bases not matched to a gene; V was cut back by 8 bases and J by 11 bases. The CDR3 spans 13 residues. From germline, CDR1 is LGHDT and CDR2 YNNKEL (reference sequence). For the CDR3, the DNA is TGTGCCAGCGCCCGGCCGGAGCGGGAGCAGCAGTTCTTC. Translation gives CASARPEREQQFF.

This clonotype was found many times. The junction shows a germline mismatch at one end, possibly a read error. The V call is TRBV7-9, the J call TRBJ2-7, with a possible D match to TRBD1 (5 bases). There are 14 residues in the CDR3. The V gene's germline CDR1 is SEHNR and CDR2 FQNEAQ (reference sequence). In DNA, the CDR3 is TGTGCCAGCAGCTTCACCCAGGGCTCCCACGAGCAGTACTTC. The encoded protein is CASSFTQGSHEQYF.

This clonotype showed up many times. This chain uses TRBV2 with TRBJ2-6; D call uncertain. Deletions cut 0 bases from V and 5 bases from J, with 8 bases between. Germline CDR1 reads SNHLY; CDR2 reads FYNNEI. This CDR3 has 15 amino acids. The CDR3 DNA reads TGTGCCAGCAGTGAAGCAGATTACTGGGCCAACGTCCTGACTTTC. Its translation: CASSEADYWANVLTF.

This clonotype has only a few counts. V usage is TRBV20-1 and J usage is TRBJ2-7, with TRBD2 matching 8 bases. V was pared by 5 bases and J by 0 bases, with 3 bases of the junction left unmatched. The CDR3 extends over 13 amino acids. CDR1 and CDR2 (germline): DFQATT, SNEGSKA (reference sequence). CDR3 loop: CSAPSGSSYEQYF. CDR3 sequence (DNA): TGCAGTGCTCCCAGCGGGAGCTCCTACGAGCAGTACTTC.